This TCR beta chain came from a study of blood T cells in healthy people across ages. The study drew donors from healthy Caucasian individuals in Russia aged roughly 6 to 100. Next came a second PCR, run for about 6 to 12 cycles, which used a sample-barcoded 5' primer along with a J-beta primer mix. TCRdb re-derived calls from the 5' RACE reads in MiXCR, one entry per CDR3 protein. This table has under 2 million distinct CDR3 sequences, about 32% appearing once. The CDR3 sequence is 18 residues long. Germline V CDR1 and CDR2: LGHDT, YNNKEL (reference sequence). The V and J ends lost 1 base and 2 bases, in that order; junction bases with no gene match: 5. This clonotype came up once.

The clonotype originates from a woman in her 30s in good health. This sequence joins TRBV3-1 and TRBJ2-3; 14 bases align to TRBD2. Material for sequencing was blood. The CDR3, as DNA: TGTGCCAGCAGCCAAGTGGGACTAGCGGGAGCGCCCACAGATACGCAGTATTTT. Residues: CASSQVGLAGAPTDTQYF.